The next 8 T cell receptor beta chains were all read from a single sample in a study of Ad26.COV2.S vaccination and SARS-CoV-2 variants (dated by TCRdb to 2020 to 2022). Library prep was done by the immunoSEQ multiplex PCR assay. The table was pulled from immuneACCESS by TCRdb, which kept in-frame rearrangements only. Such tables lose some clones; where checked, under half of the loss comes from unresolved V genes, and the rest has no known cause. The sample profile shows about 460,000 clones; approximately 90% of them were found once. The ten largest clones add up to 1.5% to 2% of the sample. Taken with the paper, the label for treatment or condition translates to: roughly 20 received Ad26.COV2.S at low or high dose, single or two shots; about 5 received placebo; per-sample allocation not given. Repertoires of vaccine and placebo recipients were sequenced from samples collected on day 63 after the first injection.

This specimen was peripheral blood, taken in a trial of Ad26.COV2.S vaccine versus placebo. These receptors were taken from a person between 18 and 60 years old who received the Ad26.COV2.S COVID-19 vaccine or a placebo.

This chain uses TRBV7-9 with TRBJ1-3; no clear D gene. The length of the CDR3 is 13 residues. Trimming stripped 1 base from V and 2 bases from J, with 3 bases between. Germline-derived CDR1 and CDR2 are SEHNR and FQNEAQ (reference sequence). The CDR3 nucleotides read TGTGCCAGCAGCTTAGTCGCTGGAAACACCATATATTTT. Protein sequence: CASSLVAGNTIYF.

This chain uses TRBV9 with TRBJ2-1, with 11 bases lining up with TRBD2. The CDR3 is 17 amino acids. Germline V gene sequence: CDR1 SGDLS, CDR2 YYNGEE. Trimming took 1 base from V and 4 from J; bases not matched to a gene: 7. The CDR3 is CASSVPQGTSGYNEQFF. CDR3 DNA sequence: TGTGCCAGCAGCGTACCTCAGGGGACTAGCGGATACAATGAGCAGTTCTTC.

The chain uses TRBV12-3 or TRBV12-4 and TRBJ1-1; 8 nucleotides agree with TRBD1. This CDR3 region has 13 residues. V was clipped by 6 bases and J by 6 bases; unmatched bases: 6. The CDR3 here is CASSRNRGAEAFF. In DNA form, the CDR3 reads TGTGCCAGCAGCAGAAACAGGGGGGCTGAAGCTTTCTTT.

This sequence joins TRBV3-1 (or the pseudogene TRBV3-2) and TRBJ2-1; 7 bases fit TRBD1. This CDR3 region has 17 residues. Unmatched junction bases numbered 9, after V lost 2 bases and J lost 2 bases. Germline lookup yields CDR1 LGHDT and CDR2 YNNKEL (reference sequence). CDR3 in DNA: TGTGCCAGCAGCCAAATTTCGACAGGGTCAGCCTACAATGAGCAGTTCTTC. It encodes CASSQISTGSAYNEQFF.

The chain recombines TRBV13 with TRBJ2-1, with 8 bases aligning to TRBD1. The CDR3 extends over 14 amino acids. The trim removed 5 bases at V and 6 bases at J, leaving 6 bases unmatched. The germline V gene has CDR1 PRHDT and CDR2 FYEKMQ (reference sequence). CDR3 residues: CASSIGQGVNEQFF. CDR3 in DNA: TGTGCCAGCAGCATCGGACAGGGAGTCAATGAGCAGTTCTTC.

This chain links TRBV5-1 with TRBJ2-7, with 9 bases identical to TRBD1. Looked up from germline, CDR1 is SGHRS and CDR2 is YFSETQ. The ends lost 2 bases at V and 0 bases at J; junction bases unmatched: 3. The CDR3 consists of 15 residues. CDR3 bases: TGCGCCAGCAGCTTAGGGACAGGGAGCTCCTACGAGCAGTACTTC. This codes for CASSLGTGSSYEQYF.

The CDR3 region has the DNA TGCGCCAGCAGTGAGTTTCTAGCGGGCACAGATACGCAGTATTTT. Residues: CASSEFLAGTDTQYF. The genes are TRBV10-1 and TRBJ2-3, with 7 positions matching TRBD2. V was clipped by 1 base and J by 1 base; unmatched bases: 2. The CDR3 loop spans 15 amino acids. The V gene's germline CDR1 is WNHNN and CDR2 SYGVQD (reference sequence).

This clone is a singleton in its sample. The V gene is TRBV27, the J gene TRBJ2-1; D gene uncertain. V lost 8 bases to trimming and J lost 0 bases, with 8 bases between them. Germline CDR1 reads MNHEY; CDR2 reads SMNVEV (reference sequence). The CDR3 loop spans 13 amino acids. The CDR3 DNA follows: TGTGCCAGCGCTAACTCCTCCTACAATGAGCAGTTCTTC. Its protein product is CASANSSYNEQFF.